Following are 5 T cell receptor beta chains from one sample sequenced in a study of cytomegalovirus exposure and HLA in healthy donors (dated by TCRdb to about 2017). The library was produced with the immunoSEQ multiplex PCR assay. For the multiplex PCR, a mixture combining 60 forward primers for TCR Vbeta segments and 13 reverse primers for TCR Jbeta segments was used. TCRdb stores this immuneACCESS table with in-frame sequences only. Part of the clones is absent; in the studies checked, under half of the shortfall reflects unresolved V genes, and no reason is known for the rest. Here the sample has approximately 160,000 clones; around 76% occur a single time. The ten largest clones take up approximately 1.5% of the sample. Sequencing was done on a sample of PBMCs. Source of these receptors: a man aged 40-49 years in good health and CMV-seronegative.

The chain couples TRBV19 to TRBJ2-7; D is perhaps TRBD1 (6 bases). The CDR3 sequence is 15 residues long. The V end lost 3 bases, the J end lost 0 bases, and 12 bases lay between the germline ends. In germline, CDR1 is LNHDA, CDR2 SQIVND (reference sequence). The CDR3 DNA follows: TGTGCCAGTAGTATCGTGGGGGCGAGCTCCTACGAGCAGTACTTC. Translation: CASSIVGASSYEQYF.

This chain uses TRBV6-1 with TRBJ1-5; a weak D match, TRBD1 (6 bases). The V gene lost 4 bases and the J gene lost 2 bases, with 9 bases spanning the gap. Germline-derived CDR1 and CDR2 are MNHNS and SASEGT. The CDR3 spans 14 residues. The CDR3: CASSVRQGNQPQHF. CDR3 nucleotide sequence: TGTGCCAGCAGTGTTCGACAGGGCAATCAGCCCCAGCATTTT.

The DNA for the CDR3 is TGTGCCAGCAGTGTTGACAGGGAGGCTGGGCAGTACGTC. This sequence encodes CASSVDREAGQYV. The rearrangement uses TRBV2 and TRBJ2-7; D is possibly TRBD1 (7 bases). CDR3 size: 13 residues. Looked up from germline, CDR1 is SNHLY and CDR2 is FYNNEI. Trimming pared 4 bases from V and 9 bases from J, leaving 16 bases between.

The gene calls are TRBV30 and TRBJ2-2; D remains unclear. Trimming pared 3 bases from V and 5 bases from J, leaving 7 bases between. Germline V gene lookup returns CDR1 GTSNPN and CDR2 SVGIG (reference sequence). The CDR3 has 12 amino acids. The DNA of the CDR3 is TGTGCCTGGAGGGGCGCAACCGGGGAGCTGTTTTTT. Its translation: CAWRGATGELFF.

The chain is built from TRBV27 and TRBJ2-7; TRBD1 is a possible D gene (5 bases). Trimming took off 2 bases at V and 2 bases at J, with 7 bases between the two ends. Germline assignment: CDR1 MNHEY and CDR2 SMNVEV (reference sequence). The CDR3 loop spans 13 amino acids. This CDR3 is CASSLGAAYEQYF. The CDR3 nucleotides are TGTGCCAGCAGTTTAGGGGCAGCCTACGAGCAGTACTTC.